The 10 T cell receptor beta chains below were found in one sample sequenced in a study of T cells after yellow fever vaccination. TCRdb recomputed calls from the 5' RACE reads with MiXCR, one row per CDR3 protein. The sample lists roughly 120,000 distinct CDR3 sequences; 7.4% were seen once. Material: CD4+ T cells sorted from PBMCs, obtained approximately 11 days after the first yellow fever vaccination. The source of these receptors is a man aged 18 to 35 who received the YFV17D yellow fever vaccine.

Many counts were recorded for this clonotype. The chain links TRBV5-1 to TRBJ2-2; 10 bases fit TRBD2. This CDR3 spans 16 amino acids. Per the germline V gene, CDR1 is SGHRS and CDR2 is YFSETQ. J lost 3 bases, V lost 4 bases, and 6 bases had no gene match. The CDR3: CASSRTSGEYTGELFF. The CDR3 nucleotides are TGCGCCAGCAGCCGGACTAGCGGAGAATACACCGGGGAGCTGTTTTTT.

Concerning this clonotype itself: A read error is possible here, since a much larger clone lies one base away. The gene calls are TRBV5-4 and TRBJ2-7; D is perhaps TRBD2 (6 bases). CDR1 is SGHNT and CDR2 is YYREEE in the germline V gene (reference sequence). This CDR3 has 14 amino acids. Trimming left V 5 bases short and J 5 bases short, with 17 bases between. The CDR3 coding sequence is TGTGCCAGCAGTCGGGGGAGCAGGGTCGACGAGCAGTACTTC. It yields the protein CASSRGSRVDEQYF.

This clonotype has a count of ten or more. The CDR3 DNA follows: TGTGCCAGCAGCCCCCTCGGTGGGCGGGAGCTTGGAAACACCATATATTTT. It encodes CASSPLGGRELGNTIYF. The chain uses TRBV11-2 and TRBJ1-3; D is unresolved. Trimming removed 5 bases from V and 3 bases from J, with 20 bases in between. CDR1 is SGHAT and CDR2 is FQNNGV in the germline V gene. The CDR3 consists of 17 residues.

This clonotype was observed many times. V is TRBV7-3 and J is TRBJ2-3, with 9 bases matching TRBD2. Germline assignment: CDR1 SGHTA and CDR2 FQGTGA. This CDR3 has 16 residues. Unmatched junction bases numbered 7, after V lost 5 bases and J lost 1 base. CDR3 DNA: TGTGCCAGCAGCCGATCTAGCGGGGAAGGCACAGATACGCAGTATTTT. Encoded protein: CASSRSSGEGTDTQYF. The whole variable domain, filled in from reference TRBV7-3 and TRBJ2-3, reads GAGVSQTPSNKVTEKGKYVELRCDPISGHTALYWYRQSLGQGPEFLIYFQGTGAADDSGLPNDRFFAVRPEGSVSTLKIQRTERGDSAVYLCASSRSSGEGTDTQYFGPGTRLTVL.

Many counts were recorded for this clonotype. CDR3 bases: TGCGCCAGCAGCTGGAGCGGGGGTGATTACAATGAGCAGTTCTTC. Protein sequence: CASSWSGGDYNEQFF. The rearrangement links TRBV5-1 to TRBJ2-1; 8 bases are a match to TRBD2. Germline V gene data show CDR1 as SGHRS and CDR2 as YFSETQ. The V gene end was trimmed by 3 bases and the J gene end by 4 bases; junction bases not matched to a gene: 6. The CDR3 is made up of 15 amino acids.

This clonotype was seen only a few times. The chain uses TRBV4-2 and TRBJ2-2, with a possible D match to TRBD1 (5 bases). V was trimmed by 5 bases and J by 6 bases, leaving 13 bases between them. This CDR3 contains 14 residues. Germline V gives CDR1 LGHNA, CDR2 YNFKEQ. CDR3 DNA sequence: TGTGCCAGCAGCGTACGGACACTCTCCGGGGAGCTGTTTTTT. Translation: CASSVRTLSGELFF.

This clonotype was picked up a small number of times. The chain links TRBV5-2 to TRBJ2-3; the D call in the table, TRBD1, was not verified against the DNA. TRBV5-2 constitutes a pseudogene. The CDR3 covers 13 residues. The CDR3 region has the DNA TGTGCCAGCAACCCCGGGCACACAGATACGCAGTATTTT. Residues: CASNPGHTDTQYF.

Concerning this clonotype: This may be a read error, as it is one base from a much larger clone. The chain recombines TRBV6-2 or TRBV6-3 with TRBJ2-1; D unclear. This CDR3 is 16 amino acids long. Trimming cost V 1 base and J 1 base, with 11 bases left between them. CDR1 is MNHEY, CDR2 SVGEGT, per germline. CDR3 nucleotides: TGTGCCAGCAGTTACTATAGGCTAAGATCCTACAATGAGCAGTTCTTC. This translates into CASSYYRLRSYNEQFF.

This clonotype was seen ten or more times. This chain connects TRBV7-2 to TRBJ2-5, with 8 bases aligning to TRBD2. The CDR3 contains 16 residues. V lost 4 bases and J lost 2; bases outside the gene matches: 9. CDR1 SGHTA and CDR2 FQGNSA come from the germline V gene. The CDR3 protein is CASSSPSGGPQETQYF. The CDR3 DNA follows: TGTGCCAGCAGCTCTCCCAGCGGGGGCCCTCAAGAGACCCAGTACTTC.

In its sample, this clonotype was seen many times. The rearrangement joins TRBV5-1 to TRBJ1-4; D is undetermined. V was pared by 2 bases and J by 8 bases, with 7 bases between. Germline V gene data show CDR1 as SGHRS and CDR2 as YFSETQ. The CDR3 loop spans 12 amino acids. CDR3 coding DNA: TGCGCCAGCAGCTTCGGAGGGGAAAAACTGTTTTTT. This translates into CASSFGGEKLFF. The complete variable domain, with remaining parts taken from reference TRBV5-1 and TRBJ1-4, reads KAGVTQTPRYLIKTRGQQVTLSCSPISGHRSVSWYQQTPGQGLQFLFEYFSETQRNKGNFPGRFSGRQFSNSRSEMNVSTLELGDSALYLCASSFGGEKLFFGSGTQLSVL.